The 20 T cell receptor beta chains in this list originate from one sample, sequenced in a study of blood T cell repertoires in COVID-19. Sequencing used immunoSEQ multiplex PCR; TCRdb keeps in-frame clones, though not all of them. The table lists some 260,000 clones, around 90% of them singletons. Sequencing was carried out using peripheral blood. These receptor sequences come from a human donor in a cohort sampled during active COVID-19.

As to this clone: Germline is not matched at one junction end, which may reflect a read error. This rearrangement joins TRBV7-9 to TRBJ2-7, with 7 bases lining up with TRBD1. The CDR3 totals 17 residues. Germline CDR1 is SEHNR and CDR2 is FQNEAQ (reference sequence). Written as DNA, the CDR3 is TGTGCCAGCAAACACAAAGAACCACAGGGGCCGACGAGAAAGGCGGTCTTC. Its protein product is CASKHKEPQGPTRKAVF.

The V gene is TRBV6-2 or TRBV6-3, the J gene TRBJ1-4; TRBD1 matches at 8 bases. Germline V gene lookup returns CDR1 MNHEY and CDR2 SVGEGT. After removal of 6 bases from V and 7 bases from J, the junction contained 10 bases not matched to a gene. The CDR3 totals 15 residues. CDR3 sequence (DNA): TGTGCCAGCAGCTATTTCAGGGGGCGAGGTGAAAAACTGTTTTTT. It yields the protein CASSYFRGRGEKLFF.

This sequence joins TRBV6-2 or TRBV6-3 and TRBJ2-2, with D tentatively TRBD1 (6 bases). V dropped 3 bases and J dropped 3 bases, with 8 bases sitting between them. The CDR3 covers 14 residues. Germline V lookup: CDR1 MNHEY, CDR2 SVGEGT. The CDR3 reads CASSYEGDTGELFF. DNA of the CDR3: TGTGCCAGCAGTTATGAGGGGGACACCGGGGAGCTGTTTTTT.

V and J are TRBV7-2 and TRBJ1-2, with 10 bases aligning to TRBD1. This CDR3 contains 17 residues. The V gene's germline CDR1 is SGHTA and CDR2 FQGNSA. V was pared by 5 bases and J by 4 bases, with 13 bases of the junction left unmatched. CDR3 DNA: TGTGCCAGCAGCCTGATTAATTCCGGGACAGGGGTCTATGGCTACACCTTC. This encodes CASSLINSGTGVYGYTF.

The V call is TRBV6-5, the J call TRBJ2-7; D is ambiguous. In germline, CDR1 is MNHEY, CDR2 SVGAGI. V lost 6 bases and J lost 3, with 9 bases in between. The length of the CDR3 is 12 residues. This CDR3 is CASSGNSYEQYF. CDR3 in DNA: TGTGCCAGCAGCGGAAACAGCTACGAGCAGTACTTC.

Concerning this clone itself: Distinct nucleotide sequences in the sample also encode this CDR3. The chain is built from TRBV5-1 and TRBJ2-7; 7 nucleotides align to TRBD1. The germline gives CDR1 SGHRS, CDR2 YFSETQ. The CDR3 is 14 residues long. The trim removed 0 bases at V and 4 bases at J, leaving 4 bases unmatched. CDR3 in amino acids: CASSLGQGGYEQYF. The CDR3 DNA sequence: TGCGCCAGCAGCTTGGGACAGGGCGGGTACGAGCAGTACTTC.

This chain uses TRBV6-2 or TRBV6-3 with TRBJ1-1, with 8 bases aligning to TRBD1. Germline CDR1 and CDR2: MNHEY and SVGEGT. The ends lost 0 bases at V and 1 base at J; junction bases unmatched: 4. The CDR3 is 16 amino acids. The CDR3 DNA reads TGTGCCAGCAGTTACTCATTAGGACAGGGGAACACTGAAGCTTTCTTT. Translation gives CASSYSLGQGNTEAFF.

This sequence joins TRBV7-9 and TRBJ1-4; D is perhaps TRBD1 (6 bases). The CDR3 totals 15 residues. Germline CDR1 and CDR2: SEHNR and FQNEAQ (reference sequence). V lost 1 base and J 7 bases, leaving 13 bases between the germline ends. The CDR3 sequence is CASSLGAQGSEKLFF. The CDR3 DNA is TGTGCCAGCAGCTTAGGTGCACAGGGCAGTGAAAAACTGTTTTTT.

The J gene is TRBJ2-7, the V gene TRBV15; 7 bases map to TRBD2. This CDR3 region has 14 residues. Germline assignment: CDR1 LNHNV and CDR2 YYDKDF (reference sequence). Germline trimming cut 1 base from V and 5 bases from J; bases unmatched to any gene: 5. CDR3: CATSRALGRDEQYF. The CDR3 DNA reads TGTGCCACCAGCAGAGCTCTTGGGAGGGACGAGCAGTACTTC.

This chain uses TRBV25-1 with TRBJ2-1; 8 bases are a match to TRBD2. Trimming took 2 bases from V and 2 from J; bases not matched to a gene: 5. CDR1 MGHDK and CDR2 SYGVNS come from the germline V gene. The CDR3 length is 16 residues. The CDR3 protein is CASSEGLAGPYNEQFF. For the CDR3, the DNA is TGTGCCAGCAGTGAAGGGCTAGCGGGTCCCTACAATGAGCAGTTCTTC. The complete variable domain, with remaining parts taken from reference TRBV25-1 and TRBJ2-1, reads EADIYQTPRYLVIGTGKKITLECSQTMGHDKMYWYQQDPGMELHLIHYSYGVNSTEKGDLSSESTVSRIRTEHFPLTLESARPSHTSQYLCASSEGLAGPYNEQFFGPGTRLTVL.

DNA for the CDR3: TGTGCCAGCAGCAGATACGGCACTGAAGCTTTCTTT. Protein sequence: CASSRYGTEAFF. The rearrangement joins TRBV5-6 to TRBJ1-1; D unresolved. Per the germline V gene, CDR1 is SGHDT and CDR2 is YYEEEE. The CDR3 extends over 12 amino acids. Trimming took off 4 bases at V and 4 bases at J, with 8 bases between the two ends.

The chain employs TRBV4-1 and TRBJ1-4, with 7 positions matching TRBD1. This CDR3 has 15 residues. CDR1 and CDR2 from the germline V gene are MGHRA and YSYEKL. Germline trimming cut 5 bases from V and 7 bases from J; bases unmatched to any gene: 10. CDR3: CASSEGTDRREKLFF. The CDR3 DNA is TGCGCCAGCAGCGAGGGAACGGACAGGCGTGAAAAACTGTTTTTT.

The chain is built from TRBV9 and TRBJ2-7, with D tentatively TRBD1 (6 bases). Germline-derived CDR1 and CDR2 are SGDLS and YYNGEE. The CDR3 is 17 residues long. Trimming stripped 3 bases from V and 1 base from J, with 20 bases between. The CDR3 is CASSGEIAGTSSYEQYF. The CDR3, as DNA: TGTGCCAGCAGCGGAGAGATCGCCGGGACATCTTCCTACGAGCAGTACTTC.

This clone is a singleton in its sample. The rearrangement uses TRBV4-3 and TRBJ2-2; the D is unclear. Between the trimmed V and J ends, which lost 0 bases and 7 bases, there was a span of 6 bases. The CDR3 consists of 13 residues. Germline CDR1 and CDR2: LGHNA and YSLEER. CDR3 protein: CASSQEPNGELFF. In DNA form, the CDR3 reads TGCGCCAGCAGCCAAGAGCCTAACGGGGAGCTGTTTTTT.

The V gene is TRBV18, the J gene TRBJ2-3; D not certain. The CDR3 sequence is 15 residues long. V was cut by 3 bases and J by 0 bases, with 10 bases left in between. Germline CDR1 reads KGHSH; CDR2 reads LQKENI. CDR3 residues: CASSPRRHSTDTQYF. CDR3 DNA: TGTGCCAGCTCACCTCGGCGGCATAGCACAGATACGCAGTATTTT.

The chain combines TRBV29-1 with TRBJ2-3; 9 bases agree with TRBD2. V gave up 4 bases and J gave up 2 bases; unmatched junction bases: 7. Germline CDR1 and CDR2: SQVTM and ANQGSEA. The CDR3 has 15 residues. The CDR3, as DNA: TGCAGCGTTGGGCTCGCGGGAGGGTCCACAGATACGCAGTATTTT. Protein product: CSVGLAGGSTDTQYF.

This clone showed up just once. The chain employs TRBV10-3 and TRBJ2-7; TRBD1 matches at 7 bases. V lost 4 bases to trimming and J lost 2 bases; unmatched junction nucleotides: 8. The CDR3 is made up of 15 amino acids. The germline V gene has CDR1 ENHRY and CDR2 SYGVKD. The DNA for the CDR3 is TGTGCCATCAGTGCCCCGGACAGGACCCCCTACGAGCAGTACTTC. Protein product: CAISAPDRTPYEQYF.

The chain has TRBV20-1 and TRBJ1-1; D ambiguous. The germline gives CDR1 DFQATT, CDR2 SNEGSKA (reference sequence). The V end was cut by 3 bases, the J end by 3 bases, with 14 bases between. The CDR3 is 14 amino acids. CDR3 sequence: CSASAGSGDTEAFF. The CDR3 bases are TGCAGTGCTAGTGCGGGGTCTGGGGACACTGAAGCTTTCTTT.

This clone was seen more than once but under ten times. V usage is TRBV5-5 and J usage is TRBJ1-3; a weak D match, TRBD1 (5 bases). The length of the CDR3 is 15 residues. V was shortened by 4 bases and J by 4 bases, with 15 bases between the two germline ends. Germline lookup yields CDR1 SGHKS and CDR2 YYEKEE (reference sequence). CDR3 nucleotide sequence: TGTGCCAGCAGCGCAGGGATTGGGAGGGGAAACACCATATATTTT. Its protein product is CASSAGIGRGNTIYF.

CDR3 coding DNA: TGTGCCAGTAGTGACAACGACAATCAGCCCCAGCATTTT. As protein: CASSDNDNQPQHF. The V gene is TRBV19, the J gene TRBJ1-5; D not certain. This CDR3 has 13 amino acids. The germline gives CDR1 LNHDA, CDR2 SQIVND (reference sequence). Trimming shortened V by 5 bases and J by 3 bases, and 8 bases separated the two germline ends. Full variable domain (missing parts from reference TRBV19 and TRBJ1-5): DGGITQSPKYLFRKEGQNVTLSCEQNLNHDAMYWYRQDPGQGLRLIYYSQIVNDFQKGDIAEGYSVSREKKESFPLTVTSAQKNPTAFYLCASSDNDNQPQHFGDGTRLSIL.